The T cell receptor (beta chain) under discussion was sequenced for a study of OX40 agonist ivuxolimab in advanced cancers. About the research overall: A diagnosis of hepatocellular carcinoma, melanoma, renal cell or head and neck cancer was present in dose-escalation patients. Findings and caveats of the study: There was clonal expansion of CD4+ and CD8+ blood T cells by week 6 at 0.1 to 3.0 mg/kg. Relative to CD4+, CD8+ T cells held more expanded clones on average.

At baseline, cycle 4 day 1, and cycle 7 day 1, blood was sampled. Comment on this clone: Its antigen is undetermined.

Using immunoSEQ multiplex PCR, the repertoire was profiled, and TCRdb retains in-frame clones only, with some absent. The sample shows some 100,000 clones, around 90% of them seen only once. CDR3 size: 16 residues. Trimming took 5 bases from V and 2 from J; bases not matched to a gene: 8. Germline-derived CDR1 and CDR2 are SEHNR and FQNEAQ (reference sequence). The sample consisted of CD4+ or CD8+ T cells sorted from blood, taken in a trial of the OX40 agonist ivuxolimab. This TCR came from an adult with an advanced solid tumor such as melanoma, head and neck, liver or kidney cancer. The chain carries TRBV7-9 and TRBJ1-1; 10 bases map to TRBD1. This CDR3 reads CASSPRGQGPNTEAFF. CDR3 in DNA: TGTGCCAGCAGCCCGAGGGGACAGGGGCCAAACACTGAAGCTTTCTTT.